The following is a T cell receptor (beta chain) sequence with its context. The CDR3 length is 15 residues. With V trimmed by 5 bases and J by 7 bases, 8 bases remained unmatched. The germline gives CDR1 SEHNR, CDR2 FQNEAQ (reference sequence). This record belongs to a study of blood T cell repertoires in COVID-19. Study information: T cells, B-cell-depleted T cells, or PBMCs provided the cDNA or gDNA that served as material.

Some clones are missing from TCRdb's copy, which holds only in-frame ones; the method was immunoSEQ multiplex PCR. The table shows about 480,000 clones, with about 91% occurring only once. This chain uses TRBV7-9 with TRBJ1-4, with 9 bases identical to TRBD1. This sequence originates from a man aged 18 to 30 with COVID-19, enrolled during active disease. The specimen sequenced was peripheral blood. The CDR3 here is CASSQQTGGSEKLFF. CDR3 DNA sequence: TGTGCCAGCAGCCAACAAACAGGGGGCAGTGAAAAACTGTTTTTT.